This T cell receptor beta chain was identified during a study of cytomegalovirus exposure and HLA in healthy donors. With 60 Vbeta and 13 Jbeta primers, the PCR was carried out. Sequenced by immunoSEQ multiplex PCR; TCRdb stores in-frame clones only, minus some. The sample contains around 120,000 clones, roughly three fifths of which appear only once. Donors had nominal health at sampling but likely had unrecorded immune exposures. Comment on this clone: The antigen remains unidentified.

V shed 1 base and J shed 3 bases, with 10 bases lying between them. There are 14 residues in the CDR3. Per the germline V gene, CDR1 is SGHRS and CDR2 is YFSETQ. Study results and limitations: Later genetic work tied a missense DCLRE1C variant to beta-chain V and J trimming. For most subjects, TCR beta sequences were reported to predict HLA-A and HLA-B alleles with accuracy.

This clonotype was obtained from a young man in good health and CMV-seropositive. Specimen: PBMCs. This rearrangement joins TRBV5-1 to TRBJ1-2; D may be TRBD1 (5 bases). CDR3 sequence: CASSLQGADYGYTF. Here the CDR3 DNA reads TGCGCCAGCAGCTTGCAAGGGGCGGACTATGGCTACACCTTC.